Given below is one TCR beta chain in context. They built TCR cDNA with 5'RACE template switching, a step that put in a universal primer site and UMIs. TCRdb independently ran MiXCR on the 5' RACE reads; one entry per CDR3 protein. The sample lists 200,000 to 300,000 distinct CDR3 sequences; under 15% were seen once. The data originate from a study of T cells after yellow fever vaccination. CDR1 and CDR2 (germline): SGHTA, FQGNSA. The CDR3 has 16 residues. V was clipped by 1 base and J by 6 bases; unmatched bases: 8. The source was CD4+ T cells sorted from PBMCs, collected 45 days after the yellow fever booster vaccination. This clonotype originated in a man younger than 40 who received the YFV17D yellow fever vaccine. This chain uses TRBV7-2 with TRBJ2-3; 9 bases align to TRBD2. The CDR3 loop reads CASSLGNLAGGDTQYF. CDR3 DNA: TGTGCCAGCAGCTTAGGAAACCTGGCGGGAGGGGATACGCAGTATTTT.